The present T cell receptor (beta chain) was sequenced within a study of T cells in Graves' hyperthyroidism and ophthalmopathy. J lost 5 bases, V lost 4 bases, and 9 bases had no gene match. Germline-derived CDR1 and CDR2 are SGHRS and YFSETQ. The length of the CDR3 is 15 residues. TCR beta CDR3 regions were amplified from RNA transcripts. HTBI primers were employed in a first-round RT-PCR of the TCR CDR3. TCRdb re-called the multiplex PCR reads with MiXCR, one entry per CDR3 protein. The data hold under 450,000 distinct CDR3 sequences, with 15% to 18% observed a single time. If no ophthalmopathy progression occurred within 18 months, Graves' hyperthyroidism was stable. This clonotype has ten or more counts.

The sequenced sample consisted of blood. The clonotype was recovered from a woman aged 18-30 years with Graves' hyperthyroidism. The chain joins TRBV5-1 to TRBJ2-7; 10 bases are a match to TRBD1. DNA for the CDR3: TGCGCCAGCAGCAAAAAGGGGACAGGGGACGACGAGCAGTACTTC. It encodes CASSKKGTGDDEQYF.